The rows below give T cell receptor beta chains drawn from one sample of a study of long-term antiretroviral therapy in people with HIV. Measured with immunoSEQ multiplex PCR; TCRdb has only the in-frame clones, and not every one. The data contain roughly 34,000 clones, around 75% of them singletons. The sample was unsorted PBMCs, taken 1.9 years after starting antiretroviral therapy. The receptors were gathered from a man between 18 and 29 years old with HIV. The CDR3 runs from the conserved cysteine through the conserved F or W. A D gene is named only where the DNA matches it firmly. Size tells how often a clone was seen (once, few, many) or the class of an expanded clone, and some rows leave it out.

clone_size	d_call	v_call	j_call	cdr3_aa	cdr3_nt
NA	NA	TRBV5-5	TRBJ2-5	CASSFSTGTQYF	TGTGCCAGCAGCTTTTCGACGGGGACCCAGTACTTC
NA	TRBD2	TRBV6-1	TRBJ2-3	CASSEFGSSGAYTDTQYF	TGTGCCAGCAGTGAATTTGGGAGCAGCGGGGCTTACACAGATACGCAGTATTTT
NA	NA	TRBV5-8	TRBJ1-6	CASSPIATGVSYNSPLHF	TGTGCCAGCAGCCCCATCGCCACTGGGGTCTCCTATAATTCACCCCTCCACTTT
NA	TRBD1	TRBV15	TRBJ2-3	CATSRDQQGGTDTQYF	TGTGCCACCAGCAGAGATCAACAGGGGGGAACAGATACGCAGTATTTT
NA	NA	TRBV29-1	TRBJ1-2	CSVEEWTQGYYTF	TGCAGCGTTGAAGAATGGACCCAGGGCTACTACACCTTC
NA	TRBD1	TRBV2	TRBJ2-1	CASVRQGRDEQFF	TGTGCCAGCGTAAGACAGGGTCGGGATGAGCAGTTCTTC
NA	NA	TRBV29-1	TRBJ1-2	CSASPVSRGYTF	TGCAGCGCCTCACCTGTTAGTCGAGGCTACACCTTC
NA	TRBD2	TRBV27	TRBJ2-5	CASRKLAIEEETQYF	TGTGCCAGCAGGAAACTAGCGATCGAGGAAGAGACCCAGTACTTC
once	NA	TRBV9	TRBJ1-1	CASSVGSPFGEAFF	TGTGCCAGCAGCGTAGGCAGCCCATTCGGGGAAGCTTTCTTT
NA	TRBD1	TRBV6-1	TRBJ2-5	CASRAGQGETQYF	TGTGCCAGCAGAGCAGGACAGGGAGAGACCCAGTACTTC
NA	NA	TRBV5-1	TRBJ2-1	CASGTTSPSYNEQFF	TGCGCCAGCGGGACCACTAGTCCGTCCTACAATGAGCAGTTCTTC
NA	NA	TRBV7-9	TRBJ1-2	CSTIRGTGYTF	TGTTCTACTATACGGGGTACTGGCTACACCTTC
once	NA	TRBV28	TRBJ1-5	CASKLPLPGPQHF	TGTGCCAGCAAGTTGCCTCTCCCCGGGCCCCAGCATTTT
NA	NA	TRBV5-1	TRBJ2-3	CASSWSRSSTDTQYF	TGCGCCAGCAGCTGGAGTAGATCTAGCACAGATACGCAGTATTTT
NA	NA	TRBV28	TRBJ1-1	CASSLIKYLDRLNTEAFF	TGTGCCAGCAGTTTAATTAAATATTTGGACAGACTGAACACTGAAGCTTTCTTT
NA	NA	TRBV5-8	TRBJ1-2	CASSSSILSGADGYTF	TGTGCCAGCAGCTCATCTATTTTATCGGGGGCGGACGGCTACACCTTC
NA	TRBD1	TRBV6-1	TRBJ2-6	CTSSRDSSGANVLTF	TGTACCAGCAGCCGGGACAGCTCTGGGGCCAACGTCCTGACTTTC
NA	NA	TRBV5-1	TRBJ1-2	CASSLASSIEYGYTF	TGCGCCAGCAGCTTGGCCTCAAGCATAGAGTATGGCTACACCTTC
NA	NA	TRBV6-1	TRBJ1-2	CASSAFRGVANYGYTF	TGTGCCAGCAGTGCCTTTAGGGGGGTAGCTAACTATGGCTACACCTTC
NA	TRBD2	TRBV11-2	TRBJ2-3	CASSLLPSGNTDTQYF	TGTGCCAGCAGCTTACTTCCTAGCGGAAACACAGATACGCAGTATTTT
few	NA	TRBV5-5	TRBJ1-2	CASIPLDPPGPGTGYTF	TGTGCCAGCATCCCTCTCGATCCTCCGGGACCGGGAACGGGCTACACCTTC
NA	NA	TRBV19	TRBJ1-5	CASSMVGDQPQHF	TGTGCCAGTAGTATGGTAGGGGATCAGCCCCAGCATTTT
NA	TRBD2	TRBV13	TRBJ2-3	CASRGPGTSGADTQYF	TGTGCCAGCAGGGGACCGGGGACTAGCGGGGCAGATACGCAGTATTTT
NA	NA	TRBV15	TRBJ1-2	CATAPDSNYGYTF	TGTGCCACCGCCCCGGACAGTAACTATGGCTACACCTTC
NA	TRBD2	TRBV5-6	TRBJ2-3	CASSLTSGARTDTQYF	TGTGCCAGCAGCTTAACTAGCGGGGCTCGCACAGATACGCAGTATTTT
few	NA	TRBV11-2	TRBJ1-1	CASSLTAKNTEAFF	TGTGCCAGCAGCTTAACCGCGAAGAACACTGAAGCTTTCTTT
NA	NA	TRBV29-1	TRBJ1-1	CSVEGTDEAFF	TGCAGCGTTGAAGGGACGGATGAAGCTTTCTTT